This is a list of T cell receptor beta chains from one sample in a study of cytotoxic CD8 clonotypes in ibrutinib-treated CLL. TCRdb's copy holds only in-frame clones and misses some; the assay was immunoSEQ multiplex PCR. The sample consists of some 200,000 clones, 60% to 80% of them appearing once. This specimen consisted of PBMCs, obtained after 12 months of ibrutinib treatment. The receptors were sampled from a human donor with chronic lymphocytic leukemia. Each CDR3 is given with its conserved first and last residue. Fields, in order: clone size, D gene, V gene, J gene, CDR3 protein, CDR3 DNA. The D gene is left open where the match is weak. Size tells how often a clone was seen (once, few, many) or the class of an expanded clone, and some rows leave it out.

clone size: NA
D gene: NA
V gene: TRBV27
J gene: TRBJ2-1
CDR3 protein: CASSAYNEQFF
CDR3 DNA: TGTGCCAGCAGTGCATACAATGAGCAGTTCTTC

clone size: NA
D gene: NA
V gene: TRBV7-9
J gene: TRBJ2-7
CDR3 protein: CASSLSRTAREQYF
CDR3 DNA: TGTGCCAGCAGCTTGAGTCGGACCGCGAGGGAGCAGTACTTC

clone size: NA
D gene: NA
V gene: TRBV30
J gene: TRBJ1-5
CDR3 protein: CAGSWTPYSPQHF
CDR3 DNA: TGTGCCGGAAGCTGGACACCCTACTCCCCCCAGCATTTT

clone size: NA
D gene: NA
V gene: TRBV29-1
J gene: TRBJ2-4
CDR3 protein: CSVEEGGVAKNIQYF
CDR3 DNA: TGCAGCGTTGAAGAAGGTGGTGTAGCCAAAAACATTCAGTACTTC

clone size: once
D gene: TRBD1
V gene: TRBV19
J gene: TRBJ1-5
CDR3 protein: CASSMGQGAAQPQHF
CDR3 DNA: TGTGCCAGTAGTATGGGACAGGGGGCGGCTCAGCCCCAGCATTTT

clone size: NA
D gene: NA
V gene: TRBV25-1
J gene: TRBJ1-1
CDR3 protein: CASSEGRILEAFF
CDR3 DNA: TGTGCCAGCAGTGAAGGGCGTATCCTGGAAGCTTTCTTT

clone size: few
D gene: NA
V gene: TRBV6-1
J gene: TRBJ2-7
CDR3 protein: CASSDVDIGVEQYF
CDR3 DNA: TGTGCCAGCAGTGATGTCGATATCGGGGTCGAGCAGTACTTC

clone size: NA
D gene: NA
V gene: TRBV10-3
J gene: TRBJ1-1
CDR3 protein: CAIRGGTEAFF
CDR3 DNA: TGTGCCATCAGGGGGGGCACTGAAGCTTTCTTT

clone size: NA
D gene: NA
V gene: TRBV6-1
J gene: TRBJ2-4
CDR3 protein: CASSEAGDIQYF
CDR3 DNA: TGTGCCAGCAGTGAAGCCGGGGACATTCAGTACTTC

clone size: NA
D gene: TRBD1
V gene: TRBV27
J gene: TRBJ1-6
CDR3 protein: CASSSRTGGDSPLHF
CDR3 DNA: TGTGCCAGCAGTTCTAGGACAGGGGGTGATTCACCCCTCCACTTT

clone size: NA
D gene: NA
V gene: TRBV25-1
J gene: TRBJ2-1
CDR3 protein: CASSAKREQFF
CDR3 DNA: TGTGCCAGCAGTGCTAAGAGAGAGCAGTTCTTC

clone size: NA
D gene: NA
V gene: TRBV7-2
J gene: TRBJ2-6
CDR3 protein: CASSWDTNSGANVLTF
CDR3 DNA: TGTGCCAGCAGCTGGGACACAAACTCTGGGGCCAACGTCCTGACTTTC

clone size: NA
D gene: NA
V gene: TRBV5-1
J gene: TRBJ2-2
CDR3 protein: CASSLVGGVSGELFF
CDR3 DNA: TGCGCCAGCAGCTTGGTCGGGGGAGTCAGCGGGGAGCTGTTTTTT

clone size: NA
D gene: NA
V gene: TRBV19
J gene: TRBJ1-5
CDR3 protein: CASSIGYKSRGGLGNQPQHF
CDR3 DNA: TGTGCCAGTAGTATCGGATATAAGAGTCGCGGGGGCTTAGGCAATCAGCCCCAGCATTTT

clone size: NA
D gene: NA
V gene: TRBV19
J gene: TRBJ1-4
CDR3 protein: CASSNAGRGEKLFF
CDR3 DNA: TGTGCCAGTAGTAACGCAGGGCGTGGGGAAAAACTGTTTTTT

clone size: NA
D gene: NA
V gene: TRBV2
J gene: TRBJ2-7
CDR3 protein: CASSTDRQLYEQYF
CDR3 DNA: TGTGCCAGCAGTACCGACAGGCAACTCTACGAGCAGTACTTC

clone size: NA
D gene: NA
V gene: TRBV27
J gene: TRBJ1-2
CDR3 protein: CVARGAGGYGYTF
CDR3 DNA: TGTGTCGCACGGGGGGCTGGTGGCTATGGCTACACCTTC

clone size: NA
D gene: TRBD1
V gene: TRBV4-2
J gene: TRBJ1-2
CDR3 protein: CASSQEHRGVDGYTF
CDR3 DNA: TGTGCCAGCAGCCAAGAGCACAGGGGCGTCGATGGCTACACCTTC

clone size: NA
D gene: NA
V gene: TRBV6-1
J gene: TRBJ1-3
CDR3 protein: CASSLGPLSGNTIYF
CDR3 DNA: TGTGCCAGCAGCCTGGGACCTCTCTCTGGAAACACCATATATTTT

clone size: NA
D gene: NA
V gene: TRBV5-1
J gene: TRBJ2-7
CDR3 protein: CASSQGLDHEQYF
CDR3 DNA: TGCGCCAGCAGTCAAGGACTGGATCACGAGCAGTACTTC

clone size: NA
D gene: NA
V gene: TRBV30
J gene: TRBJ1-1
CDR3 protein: CAWSVRVRPNTEAFF
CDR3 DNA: TGTGCCTGGAGTGTAAGGGTCCGTCCGAACACTGAAGCTTTCTTT

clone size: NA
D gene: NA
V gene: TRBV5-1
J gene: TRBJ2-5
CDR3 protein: CASSLWGETQYF
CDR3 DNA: TGCGCCAGCAGCTTGTGGGGAGAGACCCAGTACTTC

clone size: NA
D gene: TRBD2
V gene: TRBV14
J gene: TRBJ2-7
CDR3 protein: CASSPWTSGHKYF
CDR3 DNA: TGTGCCAGCAGCCCCTGGACTAGCGGCCACAAGTACTTC

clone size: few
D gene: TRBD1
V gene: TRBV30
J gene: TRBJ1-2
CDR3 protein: CAWSLGQANIYGYTF
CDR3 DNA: TGTGCCTGGAGTCTGGGACAGGCAAATATCTATGGCTACACCTTC

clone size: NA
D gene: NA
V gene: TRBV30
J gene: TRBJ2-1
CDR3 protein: CAFSWRLGNEQFF
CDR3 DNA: TGTGCCTTTTCGTGGCGCTTGGGCAATGAGCAGTTCTTC

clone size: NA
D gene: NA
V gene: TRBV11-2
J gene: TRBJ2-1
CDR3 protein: CASSSRQGNEQFF
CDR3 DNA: TGTGCCAGCAGCTCCCGCCAGGGAAATGAGCAGTTCTTC

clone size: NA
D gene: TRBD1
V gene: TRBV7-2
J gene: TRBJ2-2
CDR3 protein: CASSGRGQGLTGELFF
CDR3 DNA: TGTGCCAGCAGCGGGAGGGGACAGGGACTTACCGGGGAGCTGTTTTTT

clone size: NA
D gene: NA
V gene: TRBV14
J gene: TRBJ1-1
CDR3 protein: CASSRGGNTEAFF
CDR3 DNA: TGTGCCAGCAGCCGGGGTGGGAACACTGAAGCTTTCTTT

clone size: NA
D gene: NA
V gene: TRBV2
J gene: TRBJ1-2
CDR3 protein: CASSLTRGGSGYTF
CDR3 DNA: TGTGCCAGCAGTCTAACAAGGGGGGGAAGCGGCTACACCTTC

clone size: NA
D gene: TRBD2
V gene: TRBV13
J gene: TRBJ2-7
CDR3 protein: CASSATSGRSGEQYF
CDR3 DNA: TGTGCCAGCAGCGCGACTAGCGGGAGATCTGGAGAGCAGTACTTC

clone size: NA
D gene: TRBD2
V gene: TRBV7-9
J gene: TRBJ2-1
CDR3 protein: CASSFLSSGRIHEQFF
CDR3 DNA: TGTGCCAGCAGCTTCCTCTCTAGCGGGAGAATCCATGAGCAGTTCTTC

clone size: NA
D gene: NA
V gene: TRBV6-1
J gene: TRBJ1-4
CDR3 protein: CASSMPGVNEKLFF
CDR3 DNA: TGTGCCAGCAGTATGCCCGGGGTTAATGAAAAACTGTTTTTT

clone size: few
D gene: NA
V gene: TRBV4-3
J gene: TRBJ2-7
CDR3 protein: CASSQERGALYEQYF
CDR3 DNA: TGCGCCAGCAGCCAAGAGAGGGGGGCCCTCTACGAGCAGTACTTC

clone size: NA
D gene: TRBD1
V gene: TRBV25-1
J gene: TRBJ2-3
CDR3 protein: CASSSTAGTVTDTQYF
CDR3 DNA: TGTGCCAGCAGTTCTACGGCCGGGACAGTTACAGATACGCAGTATTTT

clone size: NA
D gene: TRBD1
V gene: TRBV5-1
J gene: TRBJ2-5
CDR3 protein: CASSLGDRWGQETQYF
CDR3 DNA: TGCGCCAGCAGCTTGGGGGACAGGTGGGGCCAAGAGACCCAGTACTTC

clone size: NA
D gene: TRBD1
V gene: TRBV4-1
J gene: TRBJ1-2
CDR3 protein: CASSQGPDRDSGYTF
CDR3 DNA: TGCGCCAGCAGCCAAGGCCCCGACAGGGATTCTGGCTACACCTTC

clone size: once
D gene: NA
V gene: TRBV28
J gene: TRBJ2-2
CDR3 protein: CASRYYTGELFF
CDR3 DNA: TGTGCCAGCAGGTATTACACCGGGGAGCTGTTTTTT

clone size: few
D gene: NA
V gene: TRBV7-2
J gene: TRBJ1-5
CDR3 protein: CASSLVFVGTPQHF
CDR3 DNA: TGTGCCAGCAGCTTAGTCTTCGTGGGGACGCCCCAGCATTTT

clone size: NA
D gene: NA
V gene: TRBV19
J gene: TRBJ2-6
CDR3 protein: CASSISGTGANVLTF
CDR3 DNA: TGTGCCAGTAGTATATCAGGAACTGGGGCCAACGTCCTGACTTTC

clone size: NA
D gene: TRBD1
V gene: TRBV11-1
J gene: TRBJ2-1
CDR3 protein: CASSLDFGTGREQFF
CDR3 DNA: TGTGCCAGCAGCTTAGATTTTGGGACAGGGCGGGAGCAGTTCTTC

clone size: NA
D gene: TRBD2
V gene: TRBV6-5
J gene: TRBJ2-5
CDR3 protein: CASSYPGGQETQYF
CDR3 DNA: TGTGCCAGCAGTTACCCGGGGGGGCAGGAGACCCAGTACTTC

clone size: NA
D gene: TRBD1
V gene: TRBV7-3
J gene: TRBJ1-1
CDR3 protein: CASSLAIDRGLTEAFF
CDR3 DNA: TGTGCCAGCAGCTTAGCGATAGACAGGGGGCTCACTGAAGCTTTCTTT

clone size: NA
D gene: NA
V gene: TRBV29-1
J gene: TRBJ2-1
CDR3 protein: CSVAGKQRNNEQFF
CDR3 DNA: TGCAGCGTTGCCGGGAAGCAGAGGAACAATGAGCAGTTCTTC

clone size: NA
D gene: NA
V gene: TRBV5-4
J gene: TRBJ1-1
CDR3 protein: CASSLESGNTEAFF
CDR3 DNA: TGTGCCAGCAGCTTGGAGTCGGGGAACACTGAAGCTTTCTTT

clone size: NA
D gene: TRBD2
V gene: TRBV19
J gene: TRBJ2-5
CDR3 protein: CATKLAGGRGETQYF
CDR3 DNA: TGTGCCACTAAACTAGCGGGAGGGCGCGGGGAGACCCAGTACTTC

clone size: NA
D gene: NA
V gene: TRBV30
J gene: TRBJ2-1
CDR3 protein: CAWSILGNNEQFF
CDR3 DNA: TGTGCCTGGAGTATCTTGGGGAACAATGAGCAGTTCTTC

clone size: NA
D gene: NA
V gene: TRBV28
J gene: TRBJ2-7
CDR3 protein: CASSLFWGELMPENEQYF
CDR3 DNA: TGTGCCAGCAGTTTATTTTGGGGGGAGCTCATGCCGGAAAACGAGCAGTACTTC

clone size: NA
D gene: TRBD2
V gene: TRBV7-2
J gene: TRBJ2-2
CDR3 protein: CASSPSGRAGNGELFF
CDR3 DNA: TGTGCCAGCAGCCCGAGCGGGAGGGCAGGGAACGGGGAGCTGTTTTTT

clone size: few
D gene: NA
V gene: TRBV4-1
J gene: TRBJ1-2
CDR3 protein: CASSQDQSGARYGYTF
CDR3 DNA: TGCGCCAGCAGCCAAGATCAGTCAGGGGCAAGATATGGCTACACCTTC

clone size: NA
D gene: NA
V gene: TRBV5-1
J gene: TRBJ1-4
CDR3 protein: CASASGFGPNEKLFF
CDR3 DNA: TGCGCCAGCGCCTCGGGTTTTGGGCCTAATGAAAAACTGTTTTTT

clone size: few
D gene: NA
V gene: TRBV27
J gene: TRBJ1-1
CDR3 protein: CASSQDIDFTEAFF
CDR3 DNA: TGTGCCAGCAGCCAGGACATTGACTTCACTGAAGCTTTCTTT

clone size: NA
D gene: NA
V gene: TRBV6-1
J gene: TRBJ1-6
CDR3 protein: CASSARWGRDSPLHF
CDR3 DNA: TGTGCCAGCAGCGCAAGGTGGGGGCGCGATTCACCCCTCCACTTT